Presented here are 22 T cell receptor beta chains from one specimen sequenced in a study of T cell repertoires in cytomegalovirus infection. These receptors have no known antigen. TCRdb ran MiXCR on the reads and lists one entry per CDR3 protein. The table includes 450,000 to 550,000 distinct CDR3 sequences, about 42% detected once. The sample consisted of cultured PBMCs, taken from culture after CMV antigen stimulation. These receptors all come from a human donor in good health (CMV status not recorded). Some clones in this sample may be carry-over from other donors' samples.

The genes are TRBV19 and TRBJ2-2; 7 bases are a match to TRBD1. The CDR3 has 15 residues. The germline V gene encodes CDR1 LNHDA and CDR2 SQIVND (reference sequence). The V segment lost 3 bases and the J segment 6 bases; nucleotides outside the gene matches: 7. This chain's CDR3 is CASSMLGQGAGELFF. CDR3 coding DNA: TGTGCCAGTAGTATGCTAGGGCAGGGGGCCGGGGAGCTGTTTTTT.

The rearrangement uses TRBV6-5 and TRBJ1-2; 8 bases are shared with TRBD1. This CDR3 has 13 residues. Losses at the gene ends were 2 bases for V and 5 bases for J; bases not matched to a gene: 1. CDR1 is MNHEY and CDR2 is SVGAGI in the germline V gene. The CDR3 DNA reads as TGTGCCAGCAGTTACCGACAGGGGTATGGCTACACCTTC. Its protein product is CASSYRQGYGYTF.

This clonotype appeared a few times. In DNA, the CDR3 is TGTGCCAGCAAGGACAGGATATCACAGCCCCAGCATTTT. Encoded protein: CASKDRISQPQHF. The chain employs TRBV2 and TRBJ1-5, with 7 bases matching TRBD1. The germline CDR1 and CDR2 sequences are SNHLY and FYNNEI. Trimming at V came to 7 bases and at J to 7 bases, leaving 7 bases not matched to a gene. This CDR3 has 13 residues.

Many counts were recorded for this clonotype. The chain links TRBV7-2 to TRBJ2-7; 8 bases line up with TRBD2. CDR1 SGHTA and CDR2 FQGNSA come from the germline V gene. The V gene end was trimmed by 5 bases and the J gene end by 3 bases; junction bases not matched to a gene: 9. The CDR3 contains 15 residues. In DNA, the CDR3 is TGTGCCAGCAGCCCCGCGGGACTAGGGGTCTACGAGCAGTACTTC. Its translation is CASSPAGLGVYEQYF.

The chain combines TRBV7-2 with TRBJ2-3; TRBD2 agrees at 8 bases. Losses at the gene ends were 4 bases for V and 3 bases for J; bases not matched to a gene: 6. Germline V gene sequence: CDR1 SGHTA, CDR2 FQGNSA. This CDR3 has 15 amino acids. DNA for the CDR3: TGTGCCAGCAGCTGGGGTGCGGGGGGAACAGATACGCAGTATTTT. Translated: CASSWGAGGTDTQYF.

The chain has TRBV2 and TRBJ2-1; D ambiguous. The CDR3 extends over 13 amino acids. Germline CDR1 and CDR2: SNHLY and FYNNEI. Trimming took 8 bases from V and 5 from J, leaving 13 bases between them. In nucleotides, the CDR3 is TGTGCCAGCTCCATTTCCCCAGACAATGAGCAGTTCTTC. It codes for CASSISPDNEQFF.

The rearrangement links TRBV12-3 or TRBV12-4 to TRBJ1-1; 8 bases are a match to TRBD1. V was clipped by 5 bases and J by 3 bases; unmatched bases: 8. The CDR3 consists of 15 residues. DNA of the CDR3: TGTGCCAGCAGTCAGGACAGGGTAACGGACACTGAAGCTTTCTTT. Encoded protein: CASSQDRVTDTEAFF.

The chain combines TRBV19 with TRBJ1-2; D gene uncertain. Trimming removed 7 bases at V and 0 bases at J, with 12 bases between. Germline V gives CDR1 LNHDA, CDR2 SQIVND (reference sequence). There are 14 residues in the CDR3. The CDR3 region is CASTGAVANYGYTF. The CDR3 coding sequence is TGTGCCAGTACGGGAGCAGTCGCTAACTATGGCTACACCTTC.

The genes are TRBV9 and TRBJ2-1; weak D call: TRBD2 (5 bases). CDR1 SGDLS and CDR2 YYNGEE come from the germline V gene. Trimming removed 4 bases from V and 0 bases from J, with 14 bases in between. CDR3 length: 16 amino acids. The DNA of the CDR3 is TGTGCCAGCAGCTCGAGGGCGCTTATCTCCTACAATGAGCAGTTCTTC. This gives the protein CASSSRALISYNEQFF. Complete variable domain (other parts from reference TRBV9 and TRBJ2-1): DSGVTQTPKHLITATGQRVTLRCSPRSGDLSVYWYQQSLDQGLQFLIQYYNGEERAKGNILERFSAQQFPDLHSELNLSSLELGDSALYFCASSSRALISYNEQFFGPGTRLTVL.

The genes are TRBV7-8 and TRBJ2-7; D ambiguous. V gave up 5 bases and J gave up 2 bases, with 19 bases separating them. Germline values: CDR1 SGHVS, CDR2 FQNEAQ. The length of the CDR3 is 16 residues. The CDR3 loop is CASSASLELPTYEQYF. DNA for the CDR3: TGTGCCAGCAGCGCGAGCTTAGAACTACCTACCTACGAGCAGTACTTC.

The chain recombines TRBV7-2 with TRBJ1-1, with 7 bases aligning to TRBD1. There are 15 residues in the CDR3. Germline V gene sequence: CDR1 SGHTA, CDR2 FQGNSA. V lost 11 bases to trimming and J lost 0 bases; unmatched junction nucleotides: 12. CDR3 in amino acids: CASTLQGMVNTEAFF. The CDR3 coding sequence is TGTGCCTCCACTCTACAGGGGATGGTGAACACTGAAGCTTTCTTT.

This chain connects TRBV7-6 to TRBJ2-3; 10 bases align to TRBD2. Germline values: CDR1 SGHVS, CDR2 FNYEAQ. The CDR3 consists of 16 residues. V was pared by 5 bases and J by 4 bases, with 9 bases of the junction left unmatched. As DNA, the CDR3 is TGTGCCAGCAGCCCACCTAGCGGGAGTATCGCAGATACGCAGTATTTT. It translates to CASSPPSGSIADTQYF.

This clonotype was observed once. Germline and junction disagree at one end, which may indicate a read error. V usage is TRBV12-3 or TRBV12-4 and J usage is TRBJ1-6, with D perhaps matching TRBD1 (6 bases). This CDR3 region has 14 residues. The DNA of the CDR3 is TGTGCCAGCAGTTTATGGGGACAACATTCACCCCTCGACTTT. Translation gives CASSLWGQHSPLDF.

The chain uses TRBV11-3 and TRBJ2-3; D could derive from TRBD1 or TRBD2 (6 bases each). The CDR3 spans 14 residues. Germline CDR1 SGHNT, CDR2 YENEEA. V was pared by 5 bases and J by 6 bases, with 15 bases between. Here the CDR3 DNA reads TGTGCCAGCAGCACCCGAGCCGGGGGCGATACGCAGTATTTT. Translating gives CASSTRAGGDTQYF.

The J gene is TRBJ2-2, the V gene TRBV7-2; D gene uncertain. The germline V gene encodes CDR1 SGHTA and CDR2 FQGNSA. The V gene lost 5 bases and the J gene lost 2 bases, with 18 bases spanning the gap. The length of the CDR3 is 17 residues. CDR3 nucleotides: TGTGCCAGCAGCGTCCACCGTTGGCAGCGAAACACCGGGGAGCTGTTTTTT. Its translation is CASSVHRWQRNTGELFF.

The chain joins TRBV19 to TRBJ1-1; no reliable D call. The CDR3 runs 11 residues. Germline CDR1 LNHDA, CDR2 SQIVND (reference sequence). Trimming left V 4 bases short and J 5 bases short, with 5 bases between. DNA for the CDR3: TGTGCCAGTAGTAGGGTGACTGAAGCTTTCTTT. Translation: CASSRVTEAFF.

There are many counts of this clonotype. The chain couples TRBV5-6 to TRBJ2-2, with unresolved D. The CDR3 consists of 12 residues. Germline-derived CDR1 and CDR2 are SGHDT and YYEEEE. With 1 base removed from V and 7 bases from J, the gap between germline ends came to 5 bases. The CDR3 sequence: CASSLIGGELFF. The CDR3 nucleotides are TGTGCCAGCAGCTTGATTGGCGGGGAGCTGTTTTTT.

The sample holds a few counts of this clonotype. The chain has TRBV6-8 and TRBJ2-7; TRBD2 might be the D (6 bases). Trimming stripped 0 bases from V and 4 bases from J, with 13 bases between. The CDR3 contains 15 residues. Germline-derived CDR1 and CDR2 are MNHGY and SAAAGT. CDR3 protein: CASSYSRDFTYEQYF. The CDR3 DNA reads as TGTGCCAGCAGTTACTCGAGGGACTTTACTTACGAGCAGTACTTC.

The chain employs TRBV7-2 and TRBJ2-7; the match to TRBD1 covers 9 bases. J lost 1 base, V lost 5 bases, and 6 bases had no gene match. Germline CDR1 and CDR2: SGHTA and FQGNSA. CDR3 length equals 15 residues. Written as DNA, the CDR3 is TGTGCCAGCAGCCCGGGGACAGGGCGGTCCTACGAGCAGTACTTC. Translation: CASSPGTGRSYEQYF.

The CDR3 DNA reads as TGTGCCAGCGGACGCGAAAGTGCCCAGCATTTT. Translated: CASGRESAQHF. This chain joins TRBV6-2 or TRBV6-3 and TRBJ1-5; no reliable D call. Trimming removed 8 bases at V and 11 bases at J, with 13 bases between. The CDR3 totals 11 residues. The germline V gene encodes CDR1 MNHEY and CDR2 SVGEGT.

The V and J genes are TRBV28 and TRBJ2-1, with a weak D call TRBD2 (6 bases). This CDR3 has 15 residues. Looked up from germline, CDR1 is MDHEN and CDR2 is SYDVKM. Trimming shortened V by 5 bases and J by 7 bases, and 18 bases separated the two germline ends. CDR3 nucleotides: TGTGCCAGCAGTCCCCCCGGAGCCAGCGGGAATGAGCAGTTCTTC. Amino acids: CASSPPGASGNEQFF.

Only a few counts were recorded for this clonotype. The chain couples TRBV7-9 to TRBJ2-3; the match to TRBD1 covers 9 bases. V gave up 5 bases and J gave up 5 bases; unmatched junction bases: 11. Germline CDR1 and CDR2: SEHNR and FQNEAQ (reference sequence). This CDR3 contains 16 residues. The CDR3 region is CASSVTGGRGEDTQYF. The CDR3 bases are TGTGCCAGCAGCGTAACAGGGGGCCGGGGAGAAGATACGCAGTATTTT.